The clone carrying this TCR beta chain showed up many times. Antigen unknown. The CDR3 length is 14 residues. CDR1 is MNHEY, CDR2 SVGEGT, per germline. The junction had 4 bases not matched to a gene; V was cut back by 7 bases and J by 1 base. The record originates from a study of Graves' ophthalmopathy and Graves' hyperthyroidism. Study in general: The study drew peripheral blood at initial diagnosis, before any treatment.

Findings of the study overall: The model flagged ophthalmopathy progression at about 68% sensitivity and roughly 72% specificity.

Hyperthyroidism cases were recent diagnoses of under 2 months' duration in people aged 18 to 65. A volume of 10 ml of fresh peripheral blood supplied the PBMCs. RNA transcripts provided the template for amplifying TCR beta CDR3 regions. Second-round multiplex PCR came after first-round RT-PCR with HTBI primers. TCRdb independently ran MiXCR on the multiplex PCR reads; one entry per CDR3 protein. The sample holds hundreds of thousands of distinct CDR3 sequences, around 21% seen once. Sequencing was performed on peripheral blood. This chain links TRBV6-2 or TRBV6-3 with TRBJ1-2, with TRBD1 matching over 9 bases. This sequence was found in a woman in her late teens or twenties with stable Graves' hyperthyroidism. The CDR3 DNA follows: TGTGCCAGCACCCAGACAGGGGGTAACTATGGCTACACCTTC. It translates to CASTQTGGNYGYTF.